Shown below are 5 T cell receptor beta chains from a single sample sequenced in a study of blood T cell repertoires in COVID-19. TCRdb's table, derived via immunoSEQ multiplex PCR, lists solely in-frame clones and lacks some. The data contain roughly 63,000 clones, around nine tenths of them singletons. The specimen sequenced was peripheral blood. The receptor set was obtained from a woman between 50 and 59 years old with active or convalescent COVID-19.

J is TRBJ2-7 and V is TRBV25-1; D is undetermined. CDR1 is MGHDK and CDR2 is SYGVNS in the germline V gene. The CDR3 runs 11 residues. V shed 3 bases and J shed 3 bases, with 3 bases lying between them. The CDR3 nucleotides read TGTGCCAGCAGTGACAGCTACGAGCAGTACTTC. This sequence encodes CASSDSYEQYF.

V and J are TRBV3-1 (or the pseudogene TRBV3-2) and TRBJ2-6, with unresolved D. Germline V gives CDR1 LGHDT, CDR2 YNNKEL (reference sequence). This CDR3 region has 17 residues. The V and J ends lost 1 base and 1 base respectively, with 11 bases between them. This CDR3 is CASSQVYVDSGANVLTF. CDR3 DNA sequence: TGTGCCAGCAGCCAAGTTTACGTAGATTCTGGGGCCAACGTCCTGACTTTC.

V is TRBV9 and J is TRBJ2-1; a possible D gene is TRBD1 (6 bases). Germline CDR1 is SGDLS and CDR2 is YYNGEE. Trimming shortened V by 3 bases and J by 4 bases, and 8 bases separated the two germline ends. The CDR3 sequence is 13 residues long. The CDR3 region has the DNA TGTGCCAGCAGCGCCGGACAGTACAATGAGCAGTTCTTC. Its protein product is CASSAGQYNEQFF.

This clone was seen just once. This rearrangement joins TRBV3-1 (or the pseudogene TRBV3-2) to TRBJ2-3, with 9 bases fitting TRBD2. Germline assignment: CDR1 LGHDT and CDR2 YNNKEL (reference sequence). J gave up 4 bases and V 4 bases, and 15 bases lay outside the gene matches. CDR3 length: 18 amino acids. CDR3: CASSPLIRAGGHPDTQYF. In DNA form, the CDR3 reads TGTGCCAGCAGCCCCCTAATTAGGGCGGGAGGGCATCCAGATACGCAGTATTTT.

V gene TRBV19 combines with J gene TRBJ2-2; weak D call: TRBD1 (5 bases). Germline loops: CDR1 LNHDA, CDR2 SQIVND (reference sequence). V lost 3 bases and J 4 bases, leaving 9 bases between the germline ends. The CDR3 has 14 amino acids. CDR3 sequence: CASSMAGFTGELFF. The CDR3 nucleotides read TGTGCCAGTAGTATGGCAGGGTTCACCGGGGAGCTGTTTTTT.